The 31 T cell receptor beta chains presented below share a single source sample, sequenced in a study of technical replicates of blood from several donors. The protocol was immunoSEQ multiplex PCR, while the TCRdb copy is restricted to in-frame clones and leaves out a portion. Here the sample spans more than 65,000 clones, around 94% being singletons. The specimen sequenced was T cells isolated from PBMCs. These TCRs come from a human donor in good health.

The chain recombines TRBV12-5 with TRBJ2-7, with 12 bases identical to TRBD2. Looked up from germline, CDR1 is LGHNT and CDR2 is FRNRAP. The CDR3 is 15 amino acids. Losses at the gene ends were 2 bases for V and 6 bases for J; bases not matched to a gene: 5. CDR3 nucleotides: TGTGCTAGTGGTTTGTCGCTAGCGGGGGGGCGCGAGCAGTACTTC. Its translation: CASGLSLAGGREQYF. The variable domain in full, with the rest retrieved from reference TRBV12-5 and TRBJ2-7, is DARVTQTPRHKVTEMGQEVTMRCQPILGHNTVFWYRQTMMQGLELLAYFRNRAPLDDSGMPKDRFSAEMPDATLATLKIQPSEPRDSAVYFCASGLSLAGGREQYFGPGTRLTVT.

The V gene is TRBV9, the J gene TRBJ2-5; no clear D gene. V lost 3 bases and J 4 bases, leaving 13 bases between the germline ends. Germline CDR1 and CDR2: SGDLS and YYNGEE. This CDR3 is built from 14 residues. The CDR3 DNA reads TGTGCCAGCAGCGCCTCGGGTACAAGAGAGACCCAGTACTTC. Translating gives CASSASGTRETQYF.

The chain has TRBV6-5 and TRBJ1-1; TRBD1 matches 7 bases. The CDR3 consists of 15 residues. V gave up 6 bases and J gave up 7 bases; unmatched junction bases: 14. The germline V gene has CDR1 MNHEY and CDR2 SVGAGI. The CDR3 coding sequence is TGTGCCAGCAGAAGGTCCGGGACAGCCAGTAATGAAGCTTTCTTT. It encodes CASRRSGTASNEAFF.

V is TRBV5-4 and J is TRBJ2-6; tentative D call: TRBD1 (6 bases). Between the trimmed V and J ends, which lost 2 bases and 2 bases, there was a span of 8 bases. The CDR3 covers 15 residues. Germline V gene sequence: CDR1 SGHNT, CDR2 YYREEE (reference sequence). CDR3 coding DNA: TGTGCCAGCAGCTTCAAGGGGGCTGGGGCCAACGTCCTGACTTTC. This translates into CASSFKGAGANVLTF.

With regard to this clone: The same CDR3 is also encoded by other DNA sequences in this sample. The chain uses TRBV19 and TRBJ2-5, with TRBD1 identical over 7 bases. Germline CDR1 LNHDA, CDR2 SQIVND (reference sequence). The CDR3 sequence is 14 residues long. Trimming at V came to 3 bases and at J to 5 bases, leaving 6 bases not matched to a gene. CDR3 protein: CASSIRTGGETQYF. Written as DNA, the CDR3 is TGTGCCAGTAGTATTAGGACAGGCGGGGAGACCCAGTACTTC.

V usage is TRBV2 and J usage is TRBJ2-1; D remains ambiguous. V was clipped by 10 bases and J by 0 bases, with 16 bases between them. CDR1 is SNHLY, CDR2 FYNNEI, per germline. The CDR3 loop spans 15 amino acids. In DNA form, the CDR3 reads TGTGCCACCCTACCACCCTCGGTCTCCTACAATGAGCAGTTCTTC. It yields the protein CATLPPSVSYNEQFF.

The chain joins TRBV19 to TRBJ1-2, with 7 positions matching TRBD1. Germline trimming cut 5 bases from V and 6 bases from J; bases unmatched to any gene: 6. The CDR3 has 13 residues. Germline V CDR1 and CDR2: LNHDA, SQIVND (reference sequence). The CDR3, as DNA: TGTGCCAGTAGTCCAGGGGGAGCTAATGGCTACACCTTC. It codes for CASSPGGANGYTF.

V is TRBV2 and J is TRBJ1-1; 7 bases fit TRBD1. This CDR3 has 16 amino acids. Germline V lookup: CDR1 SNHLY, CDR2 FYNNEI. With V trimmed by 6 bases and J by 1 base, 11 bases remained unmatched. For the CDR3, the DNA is TGTGCCAGCAGCGGGACAGACGCTAATTGGAACACTGAAGCTTTCTTT. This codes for CASSGTDANWNTEAFF.

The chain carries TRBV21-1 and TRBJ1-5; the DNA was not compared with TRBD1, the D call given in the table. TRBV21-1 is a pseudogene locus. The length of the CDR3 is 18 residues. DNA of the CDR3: TGTGCCAGCAGCAAAGTTGGCAAAGGCCCTACCCAGGATCAGCCCCAGCATTTT. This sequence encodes CASSKVGKGPTQDQPQHF.

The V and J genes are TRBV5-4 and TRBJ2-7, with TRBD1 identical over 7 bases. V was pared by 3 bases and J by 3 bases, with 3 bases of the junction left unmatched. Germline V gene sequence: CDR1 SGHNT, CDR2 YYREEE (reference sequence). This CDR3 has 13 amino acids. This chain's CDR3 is CASSSTGFYEQYF. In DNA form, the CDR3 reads TGTGCCAGCAGCTCGACAGGGTTCTACGAGCAGTACTTC.

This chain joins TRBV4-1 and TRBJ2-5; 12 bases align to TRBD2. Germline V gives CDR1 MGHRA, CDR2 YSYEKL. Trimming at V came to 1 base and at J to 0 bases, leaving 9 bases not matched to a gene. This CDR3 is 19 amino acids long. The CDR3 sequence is CASSQGTRTSGMNQETQYF. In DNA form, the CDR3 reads TGCGCCAGCAGCCAAGGGACGAGGACTAGCGGGATGAACCAAGAGACCCAGTACTTC.

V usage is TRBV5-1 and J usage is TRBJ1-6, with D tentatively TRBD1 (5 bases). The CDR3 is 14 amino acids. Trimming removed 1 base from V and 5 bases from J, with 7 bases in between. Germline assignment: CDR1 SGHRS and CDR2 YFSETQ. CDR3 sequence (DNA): TGCGCCAGCAGCTTGACAGGAGATAATTCACCCCTCCACTTT. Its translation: CASSLTGDNSPLHF.

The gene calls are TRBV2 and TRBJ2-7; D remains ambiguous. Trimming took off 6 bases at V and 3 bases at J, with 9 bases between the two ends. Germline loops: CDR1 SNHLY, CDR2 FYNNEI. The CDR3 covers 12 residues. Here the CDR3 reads CASRSVNYEQYF. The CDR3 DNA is TGTGCCAGCAGGTCAGTTAACTACGAGCAGTACTTC.

CDR3: CASSQTGGESGANVLTF. The CDR3 DNA reads as TGTGCCAGCAGCCAAACAGGGGGAGAGTCTGGGGCCAACGTCCTGACTTTC. The chain recombines TRBV14 with TRBJ2-6, with TRBD1 matching over 8 bases. This CDR3 spans 17 amino acids. J was trimmed by 1 base and V by 2 bases; bases with no gene match: 4. CDR1 and CDR2 from the germline V gene are SGHDN and FVKESK.

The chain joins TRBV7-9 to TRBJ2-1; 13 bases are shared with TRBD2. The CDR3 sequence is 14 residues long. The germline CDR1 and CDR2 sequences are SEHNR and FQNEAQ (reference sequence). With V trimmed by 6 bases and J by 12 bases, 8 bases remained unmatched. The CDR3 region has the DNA TGTGCCAGCAGTATGGGACTAGCGGGATCGGGGCAGTTCTTC. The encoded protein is CASSMGLAGSGQFF. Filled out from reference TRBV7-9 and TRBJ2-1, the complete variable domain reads DTGVSQNPRHKITKRGQNVTFRCDPISEHNRLYWYRQTLGQGPEFLTYFQNEAQLEKSRLLSDRFSAERPKGSFSTLEIQRTEQGDSAMYLCASSMGLAGSGQFFGPGTRLTVL.

CDR3 sequence (DNA): TGTGCCAGCAGTTTTGAGGCTTATAGCAATCAGCCCCAGCATTTT. Protein sequence: CASSFEAYSNQPQHF. The chain combines TRBV28 with TRBJ1-5; D is undetermined. This CDR3 contains 15 residues. CDR1 and CDR2 from the germline V gene are MDHEN and SYDVKM. Trimming took 3 bases from V and 0 from J, leaving 9 bases between them. Filled out from reference TRBV28 and TRBJ1-5, the complete variable domain reads DVKVTQSSRYLVKRTGEKVFLECVQDMDHENMFWYRQDPGLGLRLIYFSYDVKMKEKGDIPEGYSVSREKKERFSLILESASTNQTSMYLCASSFEAYSNQPQHFGDGTRLSIL.

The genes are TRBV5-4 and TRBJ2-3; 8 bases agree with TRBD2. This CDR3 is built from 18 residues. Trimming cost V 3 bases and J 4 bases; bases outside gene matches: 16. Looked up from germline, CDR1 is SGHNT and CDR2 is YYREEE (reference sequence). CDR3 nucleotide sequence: TGTGCCAGCAGCTCATGGGCCACCGGGACTAGAAAGGCAGATACGCAGTATTTT. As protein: CASSSWATGTRKADTQYF.

CDR3 sequence: CASSTGTGKIYGYTF. For the CDR3, the DNA is TGCGCCAGCAGCACCGGGACAGGCAAAATCTATGGCTACACCTTC. V gene TRBV5-1 combines with J gene TRBJ1-2; 8 nucleotides align to TRBD1. The germline V gene encodes CDR1 SGHRS and CDR2 YFSETQ. The V segment lost 4 bases and the J segment 4 bases; nucleotides outside the gene matches: 9. This CDR3 contains 15 residues.

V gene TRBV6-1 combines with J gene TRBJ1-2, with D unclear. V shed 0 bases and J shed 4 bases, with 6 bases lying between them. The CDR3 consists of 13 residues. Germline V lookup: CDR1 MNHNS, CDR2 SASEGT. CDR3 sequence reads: CASSEAPFYGYTF. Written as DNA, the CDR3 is TGTGCCAGCAGTGAAGCCCCCTTCTATGGCTACACCTTC.

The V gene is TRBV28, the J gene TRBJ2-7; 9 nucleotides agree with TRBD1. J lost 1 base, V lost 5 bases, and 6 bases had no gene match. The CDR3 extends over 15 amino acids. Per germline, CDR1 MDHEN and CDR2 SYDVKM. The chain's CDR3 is CASSLAGTGSYEQYF. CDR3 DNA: TGTGCCAGCAGTCTAGCCGGGACAGGGTCCTACGAGCAGTACTTC.

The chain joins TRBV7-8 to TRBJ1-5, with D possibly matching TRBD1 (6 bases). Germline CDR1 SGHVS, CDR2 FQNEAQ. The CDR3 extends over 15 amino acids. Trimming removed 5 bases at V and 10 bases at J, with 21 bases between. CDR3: CASSPSEQGTQPQHF. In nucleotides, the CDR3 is TGTGCCAGCAGCCCCTCCGAACAGGGCACTCAACCCCAGCATTTT. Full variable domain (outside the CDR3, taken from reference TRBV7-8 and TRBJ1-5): GAGVSQSPRYKVAKRGQDVALRCDPISGHVSLFWYQQALGQGPEFLTYFQNEAQLDKSGLPSDRFFAERPEGSVSTLKIQRTQQEDSAVYLCASSPSEQGTQPQHFGDGTRLSIL.

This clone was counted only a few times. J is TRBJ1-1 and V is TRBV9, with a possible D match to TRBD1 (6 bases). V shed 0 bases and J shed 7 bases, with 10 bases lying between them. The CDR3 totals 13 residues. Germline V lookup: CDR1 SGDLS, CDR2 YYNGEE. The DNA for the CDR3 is TGTGCCAGCAGCGTAGAAACAGGGCTTGAAGCTTTCTTT. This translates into CASSVETGLEAFF.

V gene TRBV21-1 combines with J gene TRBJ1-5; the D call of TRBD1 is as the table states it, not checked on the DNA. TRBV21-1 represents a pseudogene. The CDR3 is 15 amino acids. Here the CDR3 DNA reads TGTGCCAGCAGCAGAAGACAGGGTTGCAATCAGCCCCAGCATTTT. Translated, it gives CASSRRQGCNQPQHF.

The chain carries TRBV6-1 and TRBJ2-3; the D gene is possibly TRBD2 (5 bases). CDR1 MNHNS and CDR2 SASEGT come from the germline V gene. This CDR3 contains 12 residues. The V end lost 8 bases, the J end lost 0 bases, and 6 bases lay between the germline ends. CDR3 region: CASGGSTDTQYF. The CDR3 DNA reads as TGTGCCAGCGGAGGCAGCACAGATACGCAGTATTTT.

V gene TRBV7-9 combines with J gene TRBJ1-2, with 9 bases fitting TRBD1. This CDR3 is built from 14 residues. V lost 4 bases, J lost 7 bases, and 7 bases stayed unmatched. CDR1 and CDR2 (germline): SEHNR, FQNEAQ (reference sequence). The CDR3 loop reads CASSSGQGESGYTF. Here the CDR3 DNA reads TGTGCCAGCAGCTCGGGACAGGGAGAGAGTGGCTACACCTTC.

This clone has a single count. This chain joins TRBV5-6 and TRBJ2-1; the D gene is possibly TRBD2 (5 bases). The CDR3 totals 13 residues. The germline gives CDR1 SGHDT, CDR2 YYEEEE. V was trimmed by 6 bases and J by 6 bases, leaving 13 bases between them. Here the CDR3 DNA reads TGTGCCAGCACCCCGGGGTCCCCCAATGAGCAGTTCTTC. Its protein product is CASTPGSPNEQFF.

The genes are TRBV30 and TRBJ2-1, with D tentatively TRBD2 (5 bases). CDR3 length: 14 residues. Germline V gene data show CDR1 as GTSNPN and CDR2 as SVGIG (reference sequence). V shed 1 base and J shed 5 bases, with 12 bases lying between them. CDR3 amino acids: CAWSGGPNDNEQFF. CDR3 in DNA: TGTGCCTGGAGTGGCGGGCCCAATGACAATGAGCAGTTCTTC.

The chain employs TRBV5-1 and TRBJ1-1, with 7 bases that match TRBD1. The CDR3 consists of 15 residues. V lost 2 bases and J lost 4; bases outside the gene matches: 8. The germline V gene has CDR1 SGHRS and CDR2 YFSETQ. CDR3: CASSLVRAGGTEAFF. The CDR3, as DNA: TGCGCCAGCAGCTTAGTAAGAGCAGGGGGCACTGAAGCTTTCTTT.

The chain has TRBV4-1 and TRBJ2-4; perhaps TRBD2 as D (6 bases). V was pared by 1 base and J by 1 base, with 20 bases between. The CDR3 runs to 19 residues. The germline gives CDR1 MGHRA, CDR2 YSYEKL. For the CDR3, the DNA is TGCGCCAGCAGCCAAGGAGGAGTAAGGGGACTTAGGGCCAAAAACATTCAGTACTTC. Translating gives CASSQGGVRGLRAKNIQYF.

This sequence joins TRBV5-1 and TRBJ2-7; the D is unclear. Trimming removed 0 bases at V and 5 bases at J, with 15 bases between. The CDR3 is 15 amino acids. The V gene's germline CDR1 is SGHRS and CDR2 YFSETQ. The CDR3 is CASSLEVEGGNEQYF. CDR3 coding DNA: TGCGCCAGCAGCTTGGAGGTCGAAGGCGGAAACGAGCAGTACTTC.

CDR3 amino acids: CASSAIGGMDTGELFF. For the CDR3, the DNA is TGCGCCAGCAGCGCTATAGGGGGCATGGACACCGGGGAGCTGTTTTTT. The chain uses TRBV5-1 and TRBJ2-2; 7 bases are a match to TRBD1. With V trimmed by 4 bases and J by 3 bases, 9 bases remained unmatched. Looked up from germline, CDR1 is SGHRS and CDR2 is YFSETQ. This CDR3 comprises 16 residues.